The 29 T cell receptor beta chains reported below all come from one sample, sequenced in a study of OX40 agonist ivuxolimab in advanced cancers. The method was immunoSEQ multiplex PCR; TCRdb's version includes in-frame clones alone and lacks a portion of them. The repertoire holds 14,000 or so clones, about 81% seen once, with 40% to 50% in the top ten. Source: CD4+ or CD8+ T cells sorted from blood, taken in a trial of the OX40 agonist ivuxolimab. These receptors all stem from an adult with an advanced solid tumor such as melanoma, head and neck, liver or kidney cancer.

The V call is TRBV2, the J call TRBJ2-1; 9 nucleotides agree with TRBD2. V lost 7 bases, J lost 1 base, and 5 bases stayed unmatched. Per germline, CDR1 SNHLY and CDR2 FYNNEI. The CDR3 runs to 15 residues. The CDR3 spells CASKFAGGSYNEQFF. The CDR3 DNA reads TGTGCCAGCAAATTTGCGGGAGGGTCCTACAATGAGCAGTTCTTC.

This rearrangement joins TRBV10-2 to TRBJ2-2; D ambiguous. V gave up 7 bases and J gave up 2 bases, with 11 bases separating them. The CDR3 is made up of 14 amino acids. CDR1 is WSHSY and CDR2 is SAAADI in the germline V gene. CDR3 bases: TGCGCCAGCATGGGTAGTCCCAACACCGGGGAGCTGTTTTTT. It codes for CASMGSPNTGELFF.

This clone was seen at least ten times. This chain joins TRBV7-8 and TRBJ1-1, with D unclear. This CDR3 has 13 amino acids. Trimming left V 2 bases short and J 10 bases short, with 14 bases between. Germline V lookup: CDR1 SGHVS, CDR2 FQNEAQ. CDR3 coding DNA: TGTGCCAGCAGCTTAAAGTCTAAATCTATAGCTTTCTTT. Amino acids: CASSLKSKSIAFF.

The J gene is TRBJ2-1, the V gene TRBV7-2, with TRBD2 matching 7 bases. Trimming cost V 7 bases and J 6 bases; bases outside gene matches: 6. CDR3 length: 13 amino acids. The V gene's germline CDR1 is SGHTA and CDR2 FQGNSA. The CDR3 nucleotides are TGTGCCAGCAAATACCCTAGCGGCAATGAGCAGTTCTTC. Translated: CASKYPSGNEQFF.

The chain couples TRBV28 to TRBJ1-2; no clear D gene. Germline V gives CDR1 MDHEN, CDR2 SYDVKM. This CDR3 contains 14 residues. V lost 8 bases and J lost 7, with 20 bases in between. CDR3 amino acids: CASVDQTDPGGYTF. The CDR3 DNA is TGTGCCAGCGTGGACCAGACCGACCCCGGTGGCTACACCTTC.

V is TRBV7-9 and J is TRBJ2-7; TRBD2 matches at 8 bases. This CDR3 contains 14 residues. Per germline, CDR1 SEHNR and CDR2 FQNEAQ (reference sequence). The V and J ends lost 4 bases and 7 bases, in that order; junction bases with no gene match: 9. The CDR3: CASSSIRLASEQYF. CDR3 in DNA: TGTGCCAGCAGCTCAATACGACTAGCGAGTGAGCAGTACTTC.

This clone was recorded only once. The V and J genes are TRBV10-3 and TRBJ2-3, with D possibly matching TRBD2 (5 bases). Trimming took off 2 bases at V and 6 bases at J, with 9 bases between the two ends. The CDR3 runs to 13 residues. CDR1 is ENHRY and CDR2 is SYGVKD in the germline V gene. The CDR3 sequence is CAISEPGWDTQYF. Here the CDR3 DNA reads TGTGCCATCAGTGAGCCGGGGTGGGATACGCAGTATTTT.

The rearrangement links TRBV25-1 to TRBJ2-7; D call uncertain. CDR1 is MGHDK and CDR2 is SYGVNS in the germline V gene. This CDR3 is 10 amino acids long. The V end was cut by 8 bases, the J end by 9 bases, with 11 bases between. The CDR3 nucleotides read TGTGCCAGCGGTGCCCTCCCGCAGTACTTC. Translating it yields CASGALPQYF.

Worth noting for this clone: This same CDR3 is encoded by further DNA sequences in the sample. The rearrangement joins TRBV9 to TRBJ1-1; possible D gene TRBD1, 5 bases. CDR1 and CDR2 (germline): SGDLS, YYNGEE. The CDR3 has 13 residues. V lost 2 bases to trimming and J lost 4 bases, with 9 bases between them. The CDR3 DNA sequence: TGTGCCAGCAGCGTTTCGGGGGGCACTGAAGCTTTCTTT. Translation gives CASSVSGGTEAFF.

The chain couples TRBV7-9 to TRBJ2-7; 7 nucleotides agree with TRBD1. CDR1 and CDR2 (germline): SEHNR, FQNEAQ (reference sequence). CDR3 length equals 14 residues. J was trimmed by 1 base and V by 3 bases; bases with no gene match: 3. CDR3 amino acids: CASSFPGQSYEQYF. DNA of the CDR3: TGTGCCAGCAGCTTCCCGGGACAGTCCTACGAGCAGTACTTC. The full variable domain, with the rest looked up from reference TRBV7-9 and TRBJ2-7, is DTGVSQNPRHKITKRGQNVTFRCDPISEHNRLYWYRQTLGQGPEFLTYFQNEAQLEKSRLLSDRFSAERPKGSFSTLEIQRTEQGDSAMYLCASSFPGQSYEQYFGPGTRLTVT.

The rearrangement uses TRBV29-1 and TRBJ2-1; D is unclear. The CDR3 is 14 residues long. In germline, CDR1 is SQVTM, CDR2 ANQGSEA. Trimming pared 3 bases from V and 4 bases from J, leaving 13 bases between. CDR3 region: CSVDWQNFYNEQFF. For the CDR3, the DNA is TGCAGCGTTGACTGGCAGAACTTTTACAATGAGCAGTTCTTC.

This clone was recorded a few times. The rearrangement links TRBV28 to TRBJ2-4; 7 bases agree with TRBD1. Germline assignment: CDR1 MDHEN and CDR2 SYDVKM. V lost 7 bases, J lost 0 bases, and 9 bases stayed unmatched. The CDR3 loop spans 16 amino acids. CDR3 residues: CASTRDSPLAKNIQYF. CDR3 nucleotide sequence: TGTGCCAGCACCCGGGACAGCCCTCTAGCCAAAAACATTCAGTACTTC.

The chain is built from TRBV6-1 and TRBJ1-1; D is undetermined. The CDR3 loop spans 14 amino acids. Germline V CDR1 and CDR2: MNHNS, SASEGT. Trimming stripped 2 bases from V and 0 bases from J, with 7 bases between. CDR3 amino acids: CASSEYRMNTEAFF. Here the CDR3 DNA reads TGTGCCAGCAGTGAATACAGAATGAACACTGAAGCTTTCTTT.

The J gene is TRBJ2-7, the V gene TRBV27, with D possibly matching TRBD1 (7 bases). V lost 5 bases and J 3 bases, leaving 14 bases between the germline ends. The CDR3 length is 14 residues. From germline, CDR1 is MNHEY and CDR2 SMNVEV (reference sequence). Here the CDR3 reads CASSLTGRNYEQYF. The CDR3 DNA reads TGTGCCAGCAGTCTGACAGGGAGGAACTACGAGCAGTACTTC.

This chain's CDR3 is CASRQGQGVSPLHF. DNA for the CDR3: TGTGCCAGCAGGCAGGGACAGGGGGTTTCACCCCTCCACTTT. The chain couples TRBV7-8 to TRBJ1-6; 11 nucleotides match TRBD1. J gave up 9 bases and V 6 bases, and 4 bases lay outside the gene matches. Germline values: CDR1 SGHVS, CDR2 FQNEAQ. The CDR3 runs to 14 residues.

This clone was seen just once. The V call is TRBV10-1, the J call TRBJ2-7, with 7 positions matching TRBD2. Germline loops: CDR1 WNHNN, CDR2 SYGVQD (reference sequence). The V gene end was trimmed by 5 bases and the J gene end by 0 bases; junction bases not matched to a gene: 1. The CDR3 covers 13 residues. The CDR3 loop reads CASSLADSYEQYF. For the CDR3, the DNA is TGCGCCAGCAGTCTAGCGGACTCCTACGAGCAGTACTTC.

This clone was counted once. The V call is TRBV4-3, the J call TRBJ1-1; TRBD1 is a possible D gene (6 bases). Looked up from germline, CDR1 is LGHNA and CDR2 is YSLEER. Between the trimmed V and J ends, which lost 4 bases and 1 base, there was a span of 10 bases. The CDR3 length is 14 residues. The CDR3 loop reads CASSPGTPNTEAFF. The CDR3 coding sequence is TGCGCCAGCAGCCCTGGGACACCGAACACTGAAGCTTTCTTT.

This clone is termed medium-sized (0.01 to 0.1%). This chain links TRBV4-2 with TRBJ1-4; the match to TRBD1 covers 9 bases. The ends lost 5 bases at V and 3 bases at J; junction bases unmatched: 7. From germline, CDR1 is LGHNA and CDR2 YNFKEQ. This CDR3 comprises 16 residues. The CDR3 protein is CASSAGQGLANEKLFF. The CDR3 DNA follows: TGTGCCAGCAGCGCGGGACAGGGTTTGGCTAATGAAAAACTGTTTTTT.

This clone was seen a single time. The chain links TRBV4-3 to TRBJ2-1; TRBD2 agrees at 9 bases. The CDR3 loop spans 15 amino acids. Per the germline V gene, CDR1 is LGHNA and CDR2 is YSLEER. V dropped 4 bases and J dropped 8; count of bases not matched to a gene: 9. CDR3 sequence: CASSRREGRKDEQFF. The CDR3 DNA sequence: TGCGCCAGCAGCCGGCGGGAGGGCCGGAAAGATGAGCAGTTCTTC.

The chain carries TRBV6-1 and TRBJ1-2; D uncertain. The germline V and J ends were trimmed by 7 bases and 7 bases, with 19 bases remaining between them. The germline CDR1 and CDR2 sequences are MNHNS and SASEGT. CDR3 size: 14 residues. The CDR3 sequence: CASTMAAPYFGYTF. Here the CDR3 DNA reads TGTGCCAGCACAATGGCCGCGCCGTATTTTGGCTACACCTTC.

CDR3: CASSPNTGELFF. CDR3 bases: TGCGCCAGCAGCCCTAACACCGGGGAGCTGTTTTTT. The V and J genes are TRBV5-1 and TRBJ2-2; D call uncertain. Germline assignment: CDR1 SGHRS and CDR2 YFSETQ. Trimming removed 4 bases from V and 2 bases from J, with 3 bases in between. CDR3 length: 12 amino acids.

The rearrangement uses TRBV6-5 and TRBJ1-1, with 7 positions matching TRBD1. Germline CDR1 is MNHEY and CDR2 is SVGAGI. V dropped 4 bases and J dropped 1; count of bases not matched to a gene: 0. This CDR3 has 13 amino acids. CDR3 sequence: CASSSGGNTEAFF. The DNA of the CDR3 is TGTGCCAGCAGTTCAGGGGGGAACACTGAAGCTTTCTTT.

The chain recombines TRBV7-6 with TRBJ1-5; a weak D match, TRBD1 (5 bases). The CDR3 sequence is 14 residues long. The germline V gene has CDR1 SGHVS and CDR2 FNYEAQ. V lost 5 bases and J lost 4, with 12 bases in between. Here the CDR3 reads CASSLGGGNQPQHF. The CDR3 DNA reads TGTGCCAGCAGCCTCGGGGGGGGGAATCAGCCCCAGCATTTT.

The chain has TRBV28 and TRBJ1-1; 7 bases fit TRBD1. The V and J ends lost 6 bases and 1 base, in that order; junction bases with no gene match: 5. This CDR3 contains 14 residues. The germline V gene encodes CDR1 MDHEN and CDR2 SYDVKM. The CDR3 DNA reads TGTGCCAGCAGACCCGGGACAGCGAACACTGAAGCTTTCTTT. Its translation is CASRPGTANTEAFF.

This clone occurred a few times. The chain joins TRBV7-9 to TRBJ1-5, with D unresolved. The CDR3 is 11 residues long. Trimming removed 5 bases from V and 11 bases from J, with 10 bases in between. CDR1 is SEHNR, CDR2 FQNEAQ, per germline (reference sequence). This CDR3 reads CASSKGGTQHF. The CDR3 bases are TGTGCCAGCAGCAAAGGTGGGACCCAGCATTTT. The entire variable domain, with the rest obtained from reference TRBV7-9 and TRBJ1-5, is as follows: DTGVSQNPRHKITKRGQNVTFRCDPISEHNRLYWYRQTLGQGPEFLTYFQNEAQLEKSRLLSDRFSAERPKGSFSTLEIQRTEQGDSAMYLCASSKGGTQHFGDGTRLSIL.

The V gene is TRBV2, the J gene TRBJ1-4; D uncertain. This CDR3 spans 13 amino acids. From germline, CDR1 is SNHLY and CDR2 FYNNEI. V was cut by 8 bases and J by 4 bases, with 11 bases left in between. The CDR3 spells CASLPGSNEKLFF. CDR3 nucleotides: TGTGCCAGCCTTCCTGGCAGTAATGAAAAACTGTTTTTT.

This clone has only one observation. The chain couples TRBV4-1 to TRBJ1-5, with 11 bases lining up with TRBD1. This CDR3 spans 15 amino acids. V gave up 1 base and J gave up 4 bases; unmatched junction bases: 0. Germline lookup yields CDR1 MGHRA and CDR2 YSYEKL. In nucleotides, the CDR3 is TGCGCCAGCAGCCAAGGGGACAGGGGGAATCAGCCCCAGCATTTT. This codes for CASSQGDRGNQPQHF.

V and J are TRBV15 and TRBJ2-7, with D maybe TRBD2 (6 bases). The V gene's germline CDR1 is LNHNV and CDR2 YYDKDF (reference sequence). The CDR3 extends over 15 amino acids. V lost 9 bases to trimming and J lost 0 bases, with 18 bases between them. The CDR3 region has the DNA TGTGCCACTACCCCCGGAGGGACGGCCTCCTACGAGCAGTACTTC. Translating it yields CATTPGGTASYEQYF.

This chain uses TRBV5-6 with TRBJ1-4; D ambiguous. Trimming removed 4 bases from V and 4 bases from J, with 14 bases in between. The CDR3 loop spans 15 amino acids. Per the germline V gene, CDR1 is SGHDT and CDR2 is YYEEEE. The CDR3 DNA reads TGTGCCAGCAGCCCGGACTCACTTCATAATGAAAAACTGTTTTTT. It is translated as CASSPDSLHNEKLFF.